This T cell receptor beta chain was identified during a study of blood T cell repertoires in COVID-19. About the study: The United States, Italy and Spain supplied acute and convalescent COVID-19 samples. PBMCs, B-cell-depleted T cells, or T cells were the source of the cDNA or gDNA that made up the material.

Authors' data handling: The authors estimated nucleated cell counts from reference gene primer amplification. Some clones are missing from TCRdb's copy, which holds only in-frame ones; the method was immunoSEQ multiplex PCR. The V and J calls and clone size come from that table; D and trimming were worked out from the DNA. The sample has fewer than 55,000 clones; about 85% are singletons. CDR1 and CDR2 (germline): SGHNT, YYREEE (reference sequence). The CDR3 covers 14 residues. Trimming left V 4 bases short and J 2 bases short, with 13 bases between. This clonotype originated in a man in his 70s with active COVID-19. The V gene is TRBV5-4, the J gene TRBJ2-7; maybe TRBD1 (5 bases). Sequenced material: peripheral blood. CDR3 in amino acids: CASSPRDRAYEQYF. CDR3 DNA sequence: TGTGCCAGCAGCCCAAGAGACAGAGCCTACGAGCAGTACTTC.